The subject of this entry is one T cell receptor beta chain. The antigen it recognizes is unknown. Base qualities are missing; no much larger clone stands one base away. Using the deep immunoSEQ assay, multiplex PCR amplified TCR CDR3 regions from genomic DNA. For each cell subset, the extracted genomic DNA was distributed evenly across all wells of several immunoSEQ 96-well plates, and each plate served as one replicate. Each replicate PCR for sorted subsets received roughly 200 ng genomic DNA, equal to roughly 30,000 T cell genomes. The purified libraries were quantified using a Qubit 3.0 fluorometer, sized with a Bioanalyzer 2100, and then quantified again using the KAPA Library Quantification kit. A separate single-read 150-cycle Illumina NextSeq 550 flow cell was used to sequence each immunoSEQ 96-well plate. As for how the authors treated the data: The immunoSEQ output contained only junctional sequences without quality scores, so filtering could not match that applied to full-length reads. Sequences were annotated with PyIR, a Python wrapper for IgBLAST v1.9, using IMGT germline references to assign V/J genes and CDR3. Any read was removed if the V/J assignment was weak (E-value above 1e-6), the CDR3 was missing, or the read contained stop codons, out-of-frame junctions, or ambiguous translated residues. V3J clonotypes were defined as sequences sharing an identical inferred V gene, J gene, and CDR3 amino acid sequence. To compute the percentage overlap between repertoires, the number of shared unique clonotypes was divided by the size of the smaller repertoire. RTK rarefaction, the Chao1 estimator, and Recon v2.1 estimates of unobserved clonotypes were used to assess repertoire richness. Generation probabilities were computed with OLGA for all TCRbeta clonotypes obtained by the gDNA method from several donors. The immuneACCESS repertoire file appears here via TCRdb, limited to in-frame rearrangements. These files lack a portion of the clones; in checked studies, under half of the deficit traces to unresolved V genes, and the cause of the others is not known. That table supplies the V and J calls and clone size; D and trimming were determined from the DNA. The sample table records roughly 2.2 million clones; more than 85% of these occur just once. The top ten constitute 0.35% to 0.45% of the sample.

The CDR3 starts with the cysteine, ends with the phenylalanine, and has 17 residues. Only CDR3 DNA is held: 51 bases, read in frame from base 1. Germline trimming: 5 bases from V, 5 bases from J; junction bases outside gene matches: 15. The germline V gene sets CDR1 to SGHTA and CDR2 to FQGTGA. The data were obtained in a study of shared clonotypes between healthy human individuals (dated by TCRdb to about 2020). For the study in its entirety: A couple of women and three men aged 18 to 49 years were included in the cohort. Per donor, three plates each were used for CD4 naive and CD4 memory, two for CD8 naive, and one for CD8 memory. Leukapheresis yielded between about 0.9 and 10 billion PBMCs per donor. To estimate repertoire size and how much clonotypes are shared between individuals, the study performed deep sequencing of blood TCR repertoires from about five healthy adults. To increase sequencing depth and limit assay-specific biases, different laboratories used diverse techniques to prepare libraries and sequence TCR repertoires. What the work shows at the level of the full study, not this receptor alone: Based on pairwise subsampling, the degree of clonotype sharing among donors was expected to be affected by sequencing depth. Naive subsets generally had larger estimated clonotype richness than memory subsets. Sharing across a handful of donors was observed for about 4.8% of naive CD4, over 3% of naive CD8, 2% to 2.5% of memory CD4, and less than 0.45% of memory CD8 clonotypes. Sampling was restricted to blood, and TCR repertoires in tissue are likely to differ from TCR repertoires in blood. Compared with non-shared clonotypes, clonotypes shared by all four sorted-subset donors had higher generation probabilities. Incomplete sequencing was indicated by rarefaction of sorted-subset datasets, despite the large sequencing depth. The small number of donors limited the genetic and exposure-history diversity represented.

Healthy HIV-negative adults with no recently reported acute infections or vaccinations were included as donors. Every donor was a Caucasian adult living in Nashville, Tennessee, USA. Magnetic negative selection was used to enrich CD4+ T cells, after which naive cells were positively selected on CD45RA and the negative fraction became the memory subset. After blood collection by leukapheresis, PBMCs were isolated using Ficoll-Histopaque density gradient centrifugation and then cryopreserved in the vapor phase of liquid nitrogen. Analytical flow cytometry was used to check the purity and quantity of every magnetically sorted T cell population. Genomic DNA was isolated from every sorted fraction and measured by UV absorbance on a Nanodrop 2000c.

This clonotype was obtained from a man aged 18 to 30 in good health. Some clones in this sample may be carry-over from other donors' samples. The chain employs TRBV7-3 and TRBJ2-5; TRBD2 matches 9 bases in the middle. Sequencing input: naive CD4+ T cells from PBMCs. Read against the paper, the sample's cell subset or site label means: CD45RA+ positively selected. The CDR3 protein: CASSLLGRGRAQETQYF. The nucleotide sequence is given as TGTGCCAGCAGCCTCCTCGGGCGCGGGAGGGCCCAGGAGACCCAGTACTTC.